These 8 T cell receptor beta chains were sequenced from one sample in a study of CD8 T cells in ankylosing spondylitis. Study-level results: It appeared that ankylosing spondylitis blood was characterized by a TCR beta motif of several highly homologous variants.

TCRdb re-derived calls from the 5' RACE reads in MiXCR, one entry per CDR3 protein. In the table there are some 200,000 distinct CDR3 sequences, more than 5.5% of which are singletons. These TCRs' antigens remain unknown. Sequences were obtained from blood, either unsorted or a sorted T cell fraction (not recorded which). These receptors all stem from a male donor with ankylosing spondylitis.

The sample holds many counts of this clonotype. This sequence joins TRBV7-9 and TRBJ2-2; possibly TRBD1 for D (5 bases). This CDR3 is 16 amino acids long. The ends were cut back, 6 bases at V and 3 bases at J, with 17 bases in the middle. Germline-derived CDR1 and CDR2 are SEHNR and FQNEAQ (reference sequence). CDR3 protein: CASRHQGARYTGELFF. In nucleotides, the CDR3 is TGTGCCAGCAGGCATCAAGGGGCCCGATACACCGGGGAGCTGTTTTTT. Full variable domain (rest looked up from reference TRBV7-9 and TRBJ2-2): DTGVSQNPRHKITKRGQNVTFRCDPISEHNRLYWYRQTLGQGPEFLTYFQNEAQLEKSRLLSDRFSAERPKGSFSTLEIQRTEQGDSAMYLCASRHQGARYTGELFFGEGSRLTVL.

This clonotype was counted ten times or more. The genes are TRBV12-3 or TRBV12-4 and TRBJ1-1, with TRBD1 matching over 9 bases. The J segment lost 5 bases and the V segment lost 7 bases, leaving 8 bases of the junction unmatched. The CDR3 has 14 residues. As DNA, the CDR3 is TGTGCCAGCACCCTGGACAGGGGCGTAACTGAAGCTTTCTTT. The encoded protein is CASTLDRGVTEAFF.

There are many counts of this clonotype. This rearrangement joins TRBV29-1 to TRBJ2-1; D might be TRBD1 or TRBD2, each matching 5 bases. V gave up 0 bases and J gave up 14 bases, with 8 bases separating them. From germline, CDR1 is SQVTM and CDR2 ANQGSEA. The CDR3 is 10 residues long. The DNA for the CDR3 is TGCAGCGTTGAAGATGGGACGGAGTTCTTC. Encoded protein: CSVEDGTEFF.

In this sample, this clonotype turned up many times. V and J are TRBV20-1 and TRBJ2-7; D not certain. CDR3 size: 15 residues. Per germline, CDR1 DFQATT and CDR2 SNEGSKA (reference sequence). Trimming left V 0 bases short and J 0 bases short, with 12 bases between. Written as DNA, the CDR3 is TGCAGTGCTAGAGATCTTCTAGTTAGCTCCTACGAGCAGTACTTC. Translation gives CSARDLLVSSYEQYF.

The chain joins TRBV5-6 to TRBJ2-3; 7 positions match TRBD1. CDR3 length equals 15 residues. The V and J ends lost 4 bases and 4 bases, in that order; junction bases with no gene match: 9. Germline lookup yields CDR1 SGHDT and CDR2 YYEEEE. The CDR3 spells CASSPDRVRPDTQYF. CDR3 DNA: TGTGCCAGCAGCCCTGACAGGGTTAGGCCAGATACGCAGTATTTT.

This clonotype has a handful of counts. The J gene is TRBJ1-2, the V gene TRBV30; TRBD1 matches at 8 bases. V lost 6 bases, J lost 4 bases, and 13 bases stayed unmatched. This CDR3 is built from 15 residues. Germline loops: CDR1 GTSNPN, CDR2 SVGIG (reference sequence). For the CDR3, the DNA is TGTGCCTGTCCCGTTAGGGACAGGTCATTCTATGGCTACACCTTC. Translated: CACPVRDRSFYGYTF.

The chain recombines TRBV27 with TRBJ1-2; a weak D match, TRBD1 (6 bases). Germline V gene data show CDR1 as MNHEY and CDR2 as SMNVEV (reference sequence). Trimming removed 5 bases at V and 0 bases at J, with 10 bases between. The length of the CDR3 is 14 residues. In nucleotides, the CDR3 is TGTGCCAGCAGTCTGAGGACAGCTAACTATGGCTACACCTTC. It translates to CASSLRTANYGYTF.

This clonotype occurred many times. The chain links TRBV6-1 to TRBJ2-7; 7 bases fit TRBD1. Per germline, CDR1 MNHNS and CDR2 SASEGT. Trimming cost V 10 bases and J 0 bases; bases outside gene matches: 6. The CDR3 is 13 residues long. CDR3 amino acids: CATLDRSSYEQYF. CDR3 nucleotide sequence: TGTGCCACCCTGGACAGGTCCTCCTACGAGCAGTACTTC.